This TCR beta chain was obtained from a study of shared clonotypes between healthy human individuals. Turning to the study itself: The cohort comprised two women and a few men. Their ages spanned 18 to 49 years. Each donor had three CD4 naive, three CD4 memory, two CD8 naive and one CD8 memory plate. Notes on the study in general: Across subsets, estimated richness was generally greater for naive than for memory populations. Some naive CD4 clonotypes, around 4.9%, turned up in common across several donors.

This clone was seen a handful of times. What it recognizes is unknown. The germline gives CDR1 GTSNPN, CDR2 SVGIG (reference sequence). V gave up 4 bases and J gave up 2 bases, with 15 bases separating them. This CDR3 is built from 16 residues. The data were produced by immunoSEQ multiplex PCR, yet TCRdb's version contains in-frame clones alone and is incomplete. The sample holds approximately 980,000 clones; roughly 72% are singletons and the top ten take nearly 1.5%. The sample was memory CD4+ T cells sorted from blood. Subset denoted: CD45RA-negative fraction. This chain links TRBV30 with TRBJ2-6, with D perhaps matching TRBD2 (6 bases). The receptor was isolated from a man younger than 30 in good health. CDR3 loop: CAWNRGGNPGANVLTF. CDR3 sequence (DNA): TGTGCCTGGAACCGCGGAGGGAACCCTGGGGCCAACGTCCTGACTTTC.